This T cell receptor beta chain originates from a study of T-cell reconstitution after alpha-beta-depleted transplantation in children. TCRbeta library construction was performed incorporating unique molecular identifiers. MiXCR, run by TCRdb on the PCR reads, gives a single entry per CDR3 protein. The sample has approximately 110,000 distinct CDR3 sequences, 10% seen once; the top ten hold nearly 35%. V gave up 1 base and J gave up 5 bases; unmatched junction bases: 5. CDR3 length: 15 residues. CDR1 and CDR2 from the germline V gene are SEHNR and FQNEAQ (reference sequence). The sequences come from PBMCs, collected before TCRalphabeta/CD19-depleted stem cell transplant. This sequence was found in a boy aged 2 to 9 with acute lymphoblastic leukemia, due to receive a stem cell transplant. The chain links TRBV7-9 to TRBJ1-5, with TRBD1 matching over 7 bases. The CDR3 DNA sequence: TGTGCCAGCAGCTTAGGAGTAGGGGGCGATCAGCCCCAGCATTTT. Translated: CASSLGVGGDQPQHF.